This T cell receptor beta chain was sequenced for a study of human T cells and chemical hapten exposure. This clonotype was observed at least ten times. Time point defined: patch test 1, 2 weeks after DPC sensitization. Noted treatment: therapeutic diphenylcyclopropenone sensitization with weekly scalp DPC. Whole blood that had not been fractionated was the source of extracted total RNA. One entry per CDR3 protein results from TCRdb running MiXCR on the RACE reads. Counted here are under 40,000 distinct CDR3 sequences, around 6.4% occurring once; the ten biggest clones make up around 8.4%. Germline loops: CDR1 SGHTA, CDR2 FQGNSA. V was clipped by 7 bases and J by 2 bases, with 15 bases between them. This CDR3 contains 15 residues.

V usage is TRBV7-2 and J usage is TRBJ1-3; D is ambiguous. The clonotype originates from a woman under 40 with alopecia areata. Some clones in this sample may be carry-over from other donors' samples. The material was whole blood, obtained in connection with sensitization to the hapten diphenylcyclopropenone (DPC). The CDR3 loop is CASKLTASAGNTIYF. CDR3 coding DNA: TGTGCCAGCAAGCTTACGGCATCGGCTGGAAACACCATATATTTT.